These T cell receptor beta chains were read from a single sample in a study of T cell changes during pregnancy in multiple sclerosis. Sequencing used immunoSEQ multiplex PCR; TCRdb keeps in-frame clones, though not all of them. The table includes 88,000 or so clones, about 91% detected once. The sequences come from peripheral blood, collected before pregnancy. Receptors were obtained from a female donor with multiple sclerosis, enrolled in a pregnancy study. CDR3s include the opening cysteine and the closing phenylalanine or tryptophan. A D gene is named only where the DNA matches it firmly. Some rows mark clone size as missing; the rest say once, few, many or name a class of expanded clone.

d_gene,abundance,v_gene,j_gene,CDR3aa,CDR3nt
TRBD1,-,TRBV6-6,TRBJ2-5,CASSPQGAETQYF,TGTGCCAGCAGTCCACAGGGGGCCGAGACCCAGTACTTC
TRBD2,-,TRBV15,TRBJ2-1,CATSTEREFYNEQFF,TGTGCCACCAGCACAGAGCGGGAATTCTACAATGAGCAGTTCTTC
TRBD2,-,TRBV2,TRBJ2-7,CASNLGGNYEQYF,TGTGCCAGCAACCTGGGAGGGAACTACGAGCAGTACTTC
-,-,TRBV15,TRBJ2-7,CATSRDWTATYEQYF,TGTGCCACCAGCAGAGATTGGACAGCCACCTACGAGCAGTACTTC
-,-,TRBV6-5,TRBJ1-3,CASSYSKGAGNTIYF,TGTGCCAGCAGTTACTCTAAAGGGGCGGGAAACACCATATATTTT
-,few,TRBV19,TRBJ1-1,CASSPMVGGTEAFF,TGTGCCAGTAGTCCAATGGTCGGAGGCACTGAAGCTTTCTTT
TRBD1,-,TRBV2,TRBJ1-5,CASSRDSRNQPQHF,TGTGCCAGCAGTCGGGACAGCCGGAATCAGCCCCAGCATTTT
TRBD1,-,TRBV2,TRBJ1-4,CASRPGTGREELFF,TGTGCCAGCAGGCCTGGGACAGGTCGTGAGGAACTGTTTTTT
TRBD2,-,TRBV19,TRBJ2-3,CASSILAGGSTDTQYF,TGTGCCAGTAGTATTCTAGCGGGAGGGAGCACAGATACGCAGTATTTT
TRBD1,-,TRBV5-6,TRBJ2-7,CASSLEEPGQGSYEQYF,TGTGCCAGCAGCTTGGAAGAACCGGGACAGGGTTCCTACGAGCAGTACTTC
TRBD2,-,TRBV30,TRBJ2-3,CAWGLAGGDTQYF,TGTGCCTGGGGACTAGCGGGAGGTGATACGCAGTATTTT
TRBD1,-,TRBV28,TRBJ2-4,CASYRGRVPGTKNIQYF,TGTGCCAGTTACAGGGGTCGCGTTCCTGGGACCAAAAACATTCAGTACTTC
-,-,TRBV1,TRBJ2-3,CTSSQEAEGVTDTQYF,TGCACCAGCAGCCAAGAAGCCGAGGGGGTCACAGATACGCAGTATTTT
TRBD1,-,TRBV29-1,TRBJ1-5,CSVSIGQGAGQPQHF,TGCAGCGTCTCAATAGGGCAGGGGGCCGGTCAGCCCCAGCATTTT
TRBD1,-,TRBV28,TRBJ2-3,CASSLSGTGKADTQYF,TGTGCCAGCAGTTTGAGCGGGACAGGGAAGGCAGATACGCAGTATTTT
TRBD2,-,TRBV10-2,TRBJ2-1,CASRTGTSFNNEQFF,TGCGCCAGCAGGACCGGGACTAGCTTCAACAATGAGCAGTTCTTC
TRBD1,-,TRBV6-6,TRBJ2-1,CAVTGALHNEQFF,TGTGCCGTAACAGGGGCCTTACACAATGAGCAGTTCTTC
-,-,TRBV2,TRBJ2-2,CASRKDRLLANELFF,TGTGCCAGCAGGAAAGACAGATTACTAGCTAATGAGCTGTTTTTT
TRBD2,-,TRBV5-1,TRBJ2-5,CASSKAGGEETQYF,TGCGCCAGCAGCAAGGCGGGAGGAGAAGAGACCCAGTACTTC
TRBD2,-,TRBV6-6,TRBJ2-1,CASSPGGGSSYNEQFF,TGTGCCAGCAGTCCGGGGGGGGGAAGCTCCTACAATGAGCAGTTCTTC
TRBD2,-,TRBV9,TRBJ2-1,CASSVTGTSGSHEQFF,TGTGCCAGCAGCGTTACCGGGACTAGCGGTTCCCATGAGCAGTTCTTC
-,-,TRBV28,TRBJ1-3,CASRPAGGAGNTIYF,TGTGCCAGCAGGCCCGCTGGAGGCGCTGGAAACACCATATATTTT
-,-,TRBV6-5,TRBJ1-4,CASSTSTGRGEKLFF,-
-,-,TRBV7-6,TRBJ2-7,CASSLTSTYEQYF,TGTGCCAGCAGCCTAACTAGTACCTACGAGCAGTACTTC
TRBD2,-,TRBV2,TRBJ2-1,CASSGAGGGPFNEQFF,TGTGCCAGCAGTGGTGCGGGGGGAGGGCCTTTCAATGAGCAGTTCTTC
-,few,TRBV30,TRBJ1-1,CAWGPTGRSEAFF,TGTGCCTGGGGACCCACAGGGCGGTCTGAAGCTTTCTTT
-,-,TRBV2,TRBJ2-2,CASSGDTTNTGELFF,TGTGCCAGCAGTGGGGACACTACGAACACCGGGGAGCTGTTTTTT
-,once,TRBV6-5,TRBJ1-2,CASGAGYYGYTF,TGTGCCAGCGGGGCGGGGTACTATGGCTACACCTTC
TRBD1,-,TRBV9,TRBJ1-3,CASSATGGNTIYF,TGTGCCAGCAGCGCGACAGGGGGAAACACCATATATTTT
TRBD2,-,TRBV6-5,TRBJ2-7,CASSYGTKAYEQYF,TGTGCCAGCAGTTACGGGACTAAAGCCTACGAGCAGTACTTC
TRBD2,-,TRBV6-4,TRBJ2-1,CASSDSRGGPNEQFF,TGTGCCAGCAGTGACTCGAGGGGAGGGCCAAATGAGCAGTTCTTC
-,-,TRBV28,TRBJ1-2,CASSLRQEYGYTF,TGTGCCAGCAGTTTAAGACAGGAGTATGGCTACACCTTC
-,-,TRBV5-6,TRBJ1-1,CASTRLTNTEAFF,TGTGCCAGCACCCGTCTAACGAACACTGAAGCTTTCTTT
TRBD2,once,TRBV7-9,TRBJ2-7,CASSPSSGQGYEQYF,TGTGCCAGCAGCCCCAGTAGCGGGCAAGGGTACGAGCAGTACTTC
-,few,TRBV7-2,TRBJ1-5,CASSLLPPGTLNQPQHF,TGTGCCAGCAGCTTACTCCCTCCGGGAACACTCAATCAGCCCCAGCATTTT
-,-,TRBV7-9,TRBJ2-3,CASSINTDTQYF,TGTGCCAGCAGCATTAACACAGATACGCAGTATTTT
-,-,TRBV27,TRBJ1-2,CASRGLDYGYTF,TGTGCCAGCCGAGGGTTGGACTATGGCTACACCTTC
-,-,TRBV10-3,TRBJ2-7,CAIRPGSHEQYF,TGTGCCATCAGACCAGGGTCCCACGAGCAGTACTTC
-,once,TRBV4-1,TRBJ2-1,CASSQVLSGSSYNEQFF,TGCGCCAGCAGCCAAGTCTTGTCGGGGAGCTCCTACAATGAGCAGTTCTTC
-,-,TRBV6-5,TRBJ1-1,CASREAGDAFF,TGTGCCAGCAGAGAGGCGGGGGATGCTTTCTTT
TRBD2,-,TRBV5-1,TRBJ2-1,CASSFGTIYNEQFF,TGCGCCAGCAGCTTTGGGACTATATACAATGAGCAGTTCTTC
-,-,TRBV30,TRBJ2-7,CAWSFFTGEQYF,TGTGCCTGGAGTTTCTTTACGGGAGAGCAGTACTTC
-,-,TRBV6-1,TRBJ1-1,CASSDGANTEAFF,TGTGCCAGCAGTGATGGAGCGAACACTGAAGCTTTCTTT
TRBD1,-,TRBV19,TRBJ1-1,CASSFNRGEAFF,TGTGCCAGTAGTTTCAACAGGGGTGAAGCTTTCTTT
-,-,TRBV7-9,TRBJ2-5,CASSLEVLANTGSRKTQYF,TGTGCCAGCAGCTTAGAAGTGCTGGCGAACACGGGGTCAAGGAAGACCCAGTACTTC
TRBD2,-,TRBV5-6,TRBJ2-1,CASSPNRGSSGLNEQFF,TGTGCCAGCAGCCCAAATCGGGGGTCTAGCGGTCTCAATGAGCAGTTCTTC